The rows below give T cell receptor beta chains drawn from one sample of a study of immune evolution from preneoplasia to lung adenocarcinoma. Produced via immunoSEQ multiplex PCR; TCRdb's table is partial and in-frame only. The sample yields some 11,000 clones, around four fifths seen once. Sequencing used FFPE minimally invasive lung adenocarcinoma tissue. The receptors come from a person between 65 and 79 years old with lung adenocarcinoma. Both conserved end residues are part of each CDR3. Each record gives: D gene, clone size, CDR3 length, V gene, J gene, CDR3 DNA, CDR3 protein. The D gene is left open where the match is weak. The size field is filled for only some rows; it gives once, few, many or a size class.

d_gene: -; abundance: -; len: 13; v_gene: TRBV6-1; j_gene: TRBJ1-5; CDR3nt: TGTGCCAGCAGACTTTCGGGGGATGTGCCCCAGCATTTT; CDR3aa: CASRLSGDVPQHF
d_gene: -; abundance: -; len: 13; v_gene: TRBV4-2; j_gene: TRBJ2-7; CDR3nt: TGTGCCAGCAGCCAAGATTACGGGGACGAGCAGTACTTC; CDR3aa: CASSQDYGDEQYF
d_gene: -; abundance: -; len: 15; v_gene: TRBV5-1; j_gene: TRBJ1-2; CDR3nt: TGCGCCAGCAGCCCACAGATTTCGGGTCCCGCTGGCTACACCTTC; CDR3aa: CASSPQISGPAGYTF
d_gene: -; abundance: -; len: 14; v_gene: TRBV19; j_gene: TRBJ1-1; CDR3nt: TGTGCCAGTACCCTTGAGGGCTCAAACACTGAAGCTTTCTTT; CDR3aa: CASTLEGSNTEAFF
d_gene: -; abundance: few; len: 17; v_gene: TRBV25-1; j_gene: TRBJ1-1; CDR3nt: TGTGCCAGCAGTGAATCTGGCGGCAAAGGACGGAACACTGAAGCTTTCTTT; CDR3aa: CASSESGGKGRNTEAFF
d_gene: TRBD1; abundance: -; len: 15; v_gene: TRBV10-3; j_gene: TRBJ2-2; CDR3nt: TGTGCCATCAGGTCGGGACAGGGAGTGACCGGGGAGCTGTTTTTT; CDR3aa: CAIRSGQGVTGELFF
d_gene: -; abundance: -; len: 14; v_gene: TRBV29-1; j_gene: TRBJ1-4; CDR3nt: TGCAGCGTTGGGACACCGTCCTCTAATGAAAAACTGTTTTTT; CDR3aa: CSVGTPSSNEKLFF
d_gene: TRBD2; abundance: -; len: 16; v_gene: TRBV15; j_gene: TRBJ2-4; CDR3nt: TGTGCCACCAGCAGAGGACGGGAGGGGGCCAAAAACATTCAGTACTTC; CDR3aa: CATSRGREGAKNIQYF
d_gene: TRBD1; abundance: -; len: 15; v_gene: TRBV19; j_gene: TRBJ2-4; CDR3nt: TGTGCCAGTATTCCGGGACAGGGGGCTTCGAACATTCAGTACTTC; CDR3aa: CASIPGQGASNIQYF
d_gene: TRBD1; abundance: -; len: 14; v_gene: TRBV30; j_gene: TRBJ1-2; CDR3nt: TGTGCCTGGAGTAGGGACAGGGCGGACTATGGCTACACCTTC; CDR3aa: CAWSRDRADYGYTF
d_gene: -; abundance: -; len: 13; v_gene: TRBV12-5; j_gene: TRBJ1-4; CDR3nt: TGTGCTAGTGGTTTAGGAACAGTAGAAAAACTGTTTTTT; CDR3aa: CASGLGTVEKLFF
d_gene: TRBD1; abundance: -; len: 15; v_gene: TRBV27; j_gene: TRBJ1-5; CDR3nt: TGTGCCAGCAGTTTATCTCGGACAGGGGGTCAGCCCCAGCATTTT; CDR3aa: CASSLSRTGGQPQHF
d_gene: -; abundance: -; len: 14; v_gene: TRBV6-5; j_gene: TRBJ1-4; CDR3nt: TGTGCCAGCAGTTACTCACACGGACAGAAAAAACTGTTTTTT; CDR3aa: CASSYSHGQKKLFF
d_gene: -; abundance: -; len: 15; v_gene: TRBV15; j_gene: TRBJ1-3; CDR3nt: TGTGCCACCAGCAGAGATTCGGCCAATGGAAACACCATATATTTT; CDR3aa: CATSRDSANGNTIYF
d_gene: TRBD1; abundance: -; len: 13; v_gene: TRBV29-1; j_gene: TRBJ1-2; CDR3nt: TGCAGCGTCGGGACAGGGGAGGGCTATGGCTACACCTTC; CDR3aa: CSVGTGEGYGYTF
d_gene: -; abundance: few; len: 13; v_gene: TRBV6-6; j_gene: TRBJ1-1; CDR3nt: TGTGCCAGCAGTTACTCCGAGGGATCTGAAGCTTTCTTT; CDR3aa: CASSYSEGSEAFF
d_gene: TRBD1; abundance: -; len: 13; v_gene: TRBV28; j_gene: TRBJ1-2; CDR3nt: TGTGCCAGCAGTGATACAGGGGTGCGCGGCTACACCTTC; CDR3aa: CASSDTGVRGYTF
d_gene: -; abundance: -; len: 12; v_gene: TRBV30; j_gene: TRBJ1-1; CDR3nt: TGTGCCTGGAGTGCCGCGGTGCCTGAAGCTTTCTTT; CDR3aa: CAWSAAVPEAFF
d_gene: -; abundance: -; len: 15; v_gene: TRBV2; j_gene: TRBJ1-3; CDR3nt: TGTGCCAGCAGTGAACAGGGGATCTCTGGAAACACCATATATTTT; CDR3aa: CASSEQGISGNTIYF
d_gene: -; abundance: -; len: 13; v_gene: TRBV9; j_gene: TRBJ1-2; CDR3nt: TGTGCCAGCAGCGTAGCAGACAGCTATGGCTACACCTTC; CDR3aa: CASSVADSYGYTF
d_gene: -; abundance: -; len: 14; v_gene: TRBV6-5; j_gene: TRBJ1-1; CDR3nt: TGTGCCAGCACCCCGCGAGGAGGGAACACTGAAGCTTTCTTT; CDR3aa: CASTPRGGNTEAFF
d_gene: -; abundance: -; len: 11; v_gene: TRBV30; j_gene: TRBJ1-2; CDR3nt: TGTGCCTGGAGTGTGGGCTATGGCTACACCTTC; CDR3aa: CAWSVGYGYTF
d_gene: TRBD1; abundance: once; len: 16; v_gene: TRBV27; j_gene: TRBJ1-1; CDR3nt: TGTGCCAGCAGTAAACAGCTGGGACAGTTGAACACTGAAGCTTTCTTT; CDR3aa: CASSKQLGQLNTEAFF
d_gene: -; abundance: -; len: 14; v_gene: TRBV11-1; j_gene: TRBJ2-3; CDR3nt: TGTGCCAGCAGCTTAGCGGGGAGCACAGATACGCAGTATTTT; CDR3aa: CASSLAGSTDTQYF
d_gene: -; abundance: once; len: 14; v_gene: TRBV11-2; j_gene: TRBJ1-1; CDR3nt: TGTGCCAGCAGCTTAGTACCCGGGAACACTGAAGCTTTCTTT; CDR3aa: CASSLVPGNTEAFF
d_gene: TRBD2; abundance: -; len: 13; v_gene: TRBV28; j_gene: TRBJ2-1; CDR3nt: TGTGCCAGCAACCTAGCGGATTACAATAAGCAGTTCTTC; CDR3aa: CASNLADYNKQFF
d_gene: -; abundance: -; len: 15; v_gene: TRBV28; j_gene: TRBJ2-3; CDR3nt: TGTGCCAGCAGGAAGGGACGGGGGAACACAGATACGCAGTATTTT; CDR3aa: CASRKGRGNTDTQYF
d_gene: TRBD1; abundance: -; len: 13; v_gene: TRBV7-9; j_gene: TRBJ2-1; CDR3nt: TGTGCCAGCACCTTTGACAGGGTCGATGAGCAGTTCTTC; CDR3aa: CASTFDRVDEQFF
d_gene: TRBD2; abundance: -; len: 13; v_gene: TRBV28; j_gene: TRBJ2-5; CDR3nt: TGTGCCAGCGGTAGCGGGTCGCAAGAGACCCAGTACTTC; CDR3aa: CASGSGSQETQYF
d_gene: -; abundance: -; len: 14; v_gene: TRBV7-8; j_gene: TRBJ2-7; CDR3nt: TGTGCCAGCAGCTTAGAGGTCGTAACGCGCGAGCAGTACTTC; CDR3aa: CASSLEVVTREQYF
d_gene: -; abundance: -; len: 17; v_gene: TRBV9; j_gene: TRBJ2-1; CDR3nt: TGTGCCAGCAGCGAGTCCACTGTTCGGGCCGACTACAATGAGCAGTTCTTC; CDR3aa: CASSESTVRADYNEQFF
d_gene: TRBD2; abundance: -; len: 13; v_gene: TRBV28; j_gene: TRBJ2-7; CDR3nt: TGTGCCAGCAGGACTAGCGGGAGGGGCGAGCAGTACTTC; CDR3aa: CASRTSGRGEQYF
d_gene: -; abundance: -; len: 15; v_gene: TRBV5-4; j_gene: TRBJ2-5; CDR3nt: TGTGCCAGCAGCTCTACCAGCGAGGGACAAGAGACCCAGTACTTC; CDR3aa: CASSSTSEGQETQYF
d_gene: TRBD1; abundance: -; len: 15; v_gene: TRBV15; j_gene: TRBJ1-3; CDR3nt: TGTGCCACCAGCAGATATAAGGGGGCCGGAAACACCATATATTTT; CDR3aa: CATSRYKGAGNTIYF
d_gene: -; abundance: -; len: 14; v_gene: TRBV7-9; j_gene: TRBJ2-7; CDR3nt: TGTGCCAGCAGCTTAGCGCCGGGAACCTACGAGCAGTACTTC; CDR3aa: CASSLAPGTYEQYF
d_gene: -; abundance: few; len: 13; v_gene: TRBV15; j_gene: TRBJ1-5; CDR3nt: TGTGCCACCAGCAGACGACAGGATCAGCCCCAGCATTTT; CDR3aa: CATSRRQDQPQHF
d_gene: TRBD1; abundance: few; len: 14; v_gene: TRBV7-7; j_gene: TRBJ1-2; CDR3nt: TGTGCTAGCAGCCTCAGGACAGGGGCGGTTGGCTACACCTTC; CDR3aa: CASSLRTGAVGYTF
d_gene: -; abundance: few; len: 17; v_gene: TRBV9; j_gene: TRBJ1-5; CDR3nt: TGTGCCAGCAGCGGCGACAGTACCTCTTATAGCAATCAGCCCCAGCATTTT; CDR3aa: CASSGDSTSYSNQPQHF
d_gene: TRBD1; abundance: -; len: 13; v_gene: TRBV2; j_gene: TRBJ2-7; CDR3nt: TGTGCCAGCAGTCGACAGGGTACTTACGAGCAGTACTTC; CDR3aa: CASSRQGTYEQYF
d_gene: -; abundance: -; len: 12; v_gene: TRBV7-2; j_gene: TRBJ2-7; CDR3nt: TGTGCCAGCAGCCCACAGTCCTACGAGCAGTACTTC; CDR3aa: CASSPQSYEQYF
d_gene: TRBD1; abundance: -; len: 12; v_gene: TRBV29-1; j_gene: TRBJ1-1; CDR3nt: TGCAGCGCCGGGACAGGGAACACTGAAGCTTTCTTT; CDR3aa: CSAGTGNTEAFF
d_gene: -; abundance: -; len: 17; v_gene: TRBV9; j_gene: TRBJ2-6; CDR3nt: TGTGCCAGCAGCGCCCAAGGTGGGGGCAGTGGGGCCAACGTCCTGACTTTC; CDR3aa: CASSAQGGGSGANVLTF